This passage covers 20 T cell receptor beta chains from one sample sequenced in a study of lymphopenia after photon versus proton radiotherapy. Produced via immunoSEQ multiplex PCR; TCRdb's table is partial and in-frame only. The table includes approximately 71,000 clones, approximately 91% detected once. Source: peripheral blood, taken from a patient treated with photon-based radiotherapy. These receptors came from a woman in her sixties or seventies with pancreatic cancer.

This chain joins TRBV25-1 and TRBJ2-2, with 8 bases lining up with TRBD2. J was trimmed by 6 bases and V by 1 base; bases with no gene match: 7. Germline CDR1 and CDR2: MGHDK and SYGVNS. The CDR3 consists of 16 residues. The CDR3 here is CASSELGSGGSGELFF. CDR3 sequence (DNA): TGTGCCAGCAGTGAATTGGGCTCGGGGGGGTCCGGGGAGCTGTTTTTT.

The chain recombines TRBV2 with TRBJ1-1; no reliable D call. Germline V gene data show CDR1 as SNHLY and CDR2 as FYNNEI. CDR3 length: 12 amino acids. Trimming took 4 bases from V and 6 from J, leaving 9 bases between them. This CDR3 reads CASSGSTAEAFF. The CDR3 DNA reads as TGTGCCAGCAGTGGCAGCACAGCTGAAGCTTTCTTT.

The CDR3 region is CASSRQGLSGANVLTF. CDR3 sequence (DNA): TGTGCCAGCAGCAGACAGGGGCTCTCTGGGGCCAACGTCCTGACTTTC. This sequence joins TRBV7-2 and TRBJ2-6; the match to TRBD1 covers 8 bases. The CDR3 consists of 16 residues. The V segment lost 5 bases and the J segment 0 bases; nucleotides outside the gene matches: 3. Germline CDR1 and CDR2: SGHTA and FQGNSA.

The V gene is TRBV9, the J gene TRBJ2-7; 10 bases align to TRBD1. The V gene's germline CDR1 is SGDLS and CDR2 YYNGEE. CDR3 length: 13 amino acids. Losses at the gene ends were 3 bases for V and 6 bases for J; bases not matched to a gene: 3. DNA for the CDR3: TGTGCCAGCAGCGCCGGGACAGGGGTCGAGCAGTACTTC. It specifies CASSAGTGVEQYF.

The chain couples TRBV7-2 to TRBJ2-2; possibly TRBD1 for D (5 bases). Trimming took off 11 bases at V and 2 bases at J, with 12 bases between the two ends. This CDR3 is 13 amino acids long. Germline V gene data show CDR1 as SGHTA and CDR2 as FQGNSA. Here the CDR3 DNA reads TGTGCCTCCAATACAGGAAACACCGGGGAGCTGTTTTTT. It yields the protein CASNTGNTGELFF.

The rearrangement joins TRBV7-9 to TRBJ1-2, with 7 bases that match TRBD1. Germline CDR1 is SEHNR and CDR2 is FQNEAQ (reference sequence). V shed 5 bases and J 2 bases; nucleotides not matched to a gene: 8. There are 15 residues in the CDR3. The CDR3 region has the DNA TGTGCCAGCAGCCGGACAGGACCAAAAAACTATGGCTACACCTTC. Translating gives CASSRTGPKNYGYTF.

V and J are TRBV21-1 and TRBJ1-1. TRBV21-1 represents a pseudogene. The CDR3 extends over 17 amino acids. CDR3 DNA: TGTGCCAGCAGCAAAGGCGTGGGACCCCCAATGAACACTGAAGCTTTCTTT. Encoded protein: CASSKGVGPPMNTEAFF.

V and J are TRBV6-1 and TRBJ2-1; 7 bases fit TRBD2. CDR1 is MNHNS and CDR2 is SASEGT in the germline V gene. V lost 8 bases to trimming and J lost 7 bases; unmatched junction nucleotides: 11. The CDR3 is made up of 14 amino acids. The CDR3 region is CASGAGVMGNEQFF. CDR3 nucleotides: TGTGCCAGCGGGGCGGGAGTAATGGGGAATGAGCAGTTCTTC.

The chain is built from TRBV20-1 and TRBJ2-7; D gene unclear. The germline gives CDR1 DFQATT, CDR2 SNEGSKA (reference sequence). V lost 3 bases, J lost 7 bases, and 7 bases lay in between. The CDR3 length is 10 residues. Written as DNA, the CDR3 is TGCAGTGCTAGGGATGCGGAGCAGTACTTC. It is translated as CSARDAEQYF.

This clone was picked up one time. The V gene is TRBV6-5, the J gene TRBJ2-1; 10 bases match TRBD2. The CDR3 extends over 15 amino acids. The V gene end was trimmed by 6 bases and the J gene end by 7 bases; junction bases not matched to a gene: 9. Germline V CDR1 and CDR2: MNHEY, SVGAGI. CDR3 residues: CASRETSGRSNEQFF. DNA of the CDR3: TGTGCCAGCAGGGAGACTAGCGGGCGCTCAAATGAGCAGTTCTTC.

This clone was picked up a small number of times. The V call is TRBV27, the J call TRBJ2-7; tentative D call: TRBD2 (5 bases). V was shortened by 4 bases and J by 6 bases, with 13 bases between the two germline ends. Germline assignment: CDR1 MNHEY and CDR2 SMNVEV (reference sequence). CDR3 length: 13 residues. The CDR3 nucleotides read TGTGCCAGCAGTTCTATTCGACTAATCGAGCAGTACTTC. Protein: CASSSIRLIEQYF.

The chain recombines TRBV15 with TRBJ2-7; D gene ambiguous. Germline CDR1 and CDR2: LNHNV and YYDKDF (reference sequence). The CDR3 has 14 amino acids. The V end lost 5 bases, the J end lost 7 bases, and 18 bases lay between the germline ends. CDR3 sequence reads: CATSDPGPTREQYF. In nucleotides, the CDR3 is TGTGCCACCAGCGACCCCGGGCCCACCCGGGAGCAGTACTTC.

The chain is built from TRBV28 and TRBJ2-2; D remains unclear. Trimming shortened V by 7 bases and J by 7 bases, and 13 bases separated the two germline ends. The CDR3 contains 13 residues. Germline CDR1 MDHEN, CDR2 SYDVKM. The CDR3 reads CASTPTGIGELFF. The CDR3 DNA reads TGTGCCAGCACCCCTACTGGGATCGGGGAGCTGTTTTTT.

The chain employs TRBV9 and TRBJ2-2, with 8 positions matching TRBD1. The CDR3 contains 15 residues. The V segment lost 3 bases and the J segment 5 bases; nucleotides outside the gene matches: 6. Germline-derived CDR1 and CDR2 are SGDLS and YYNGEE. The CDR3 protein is CASSAGDRLTGELFF. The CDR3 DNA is TGTGCCAGCAGCGCCGGGGACAGGCTAACCGGGGAGCTGTTTTTT.

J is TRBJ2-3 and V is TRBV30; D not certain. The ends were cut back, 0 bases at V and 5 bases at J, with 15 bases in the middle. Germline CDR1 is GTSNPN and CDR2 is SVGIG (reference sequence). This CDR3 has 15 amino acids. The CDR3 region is CAWSVRGRAIDTQYF. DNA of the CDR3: TGTGCCTGGAGTGTACGAGGTCGGGCGATAGATACGCAGTATTTT.

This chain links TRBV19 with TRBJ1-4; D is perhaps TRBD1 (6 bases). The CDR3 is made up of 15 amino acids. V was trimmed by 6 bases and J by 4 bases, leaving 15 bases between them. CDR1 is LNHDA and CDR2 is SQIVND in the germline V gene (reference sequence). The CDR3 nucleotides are TGTGCCAGTAGCCGGCGGGGGGCTTATAATGAAAAACTGTTTTTT. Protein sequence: CASSRRGAYNEKLFF. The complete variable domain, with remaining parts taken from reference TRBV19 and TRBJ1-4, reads DGGITQSPKYLFRKEGQNVTLSCEQNLNHDAMYWYRQDPGQGLRLIYYSQIVNDFQKGDIAEGYSVSREKKESFPLTVTSAQKNPTAFYLCASSRRGAYNEKLFFGSGTQLSVL.

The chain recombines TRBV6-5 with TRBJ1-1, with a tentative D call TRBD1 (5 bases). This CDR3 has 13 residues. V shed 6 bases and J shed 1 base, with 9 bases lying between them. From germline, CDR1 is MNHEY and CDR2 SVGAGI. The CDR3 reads CASSNDRNTEAFF. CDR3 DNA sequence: TGTGCCAGCAGCAACGACAGGAACACTGAAGCTTTCTTT.

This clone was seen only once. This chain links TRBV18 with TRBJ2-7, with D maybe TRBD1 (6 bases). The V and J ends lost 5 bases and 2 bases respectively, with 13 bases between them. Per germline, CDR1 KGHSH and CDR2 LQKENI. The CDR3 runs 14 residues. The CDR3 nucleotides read TGTGCCAGCTCAACCAGTCAGGGGCCCTACGAGCAGTACTTC. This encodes CASSTSQGPYEQYF.

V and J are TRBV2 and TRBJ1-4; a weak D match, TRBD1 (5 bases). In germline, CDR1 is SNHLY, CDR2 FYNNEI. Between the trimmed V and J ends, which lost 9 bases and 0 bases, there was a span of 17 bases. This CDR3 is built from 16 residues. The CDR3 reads CASGGRAWATNEKLFF. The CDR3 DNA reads TGTGCCAGTGGGGGGAGGGCATGGGCAACTAATGAAAAACTGTTTTTT.

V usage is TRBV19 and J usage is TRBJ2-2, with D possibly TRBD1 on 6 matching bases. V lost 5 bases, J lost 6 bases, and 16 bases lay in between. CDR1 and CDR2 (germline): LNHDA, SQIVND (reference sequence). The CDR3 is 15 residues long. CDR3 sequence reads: CASSYQQGLPGELFF. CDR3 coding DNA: TGTGCCAGTAGTTACCAACAGGGATTGCCCGGGGAGCTGTTTTTT.